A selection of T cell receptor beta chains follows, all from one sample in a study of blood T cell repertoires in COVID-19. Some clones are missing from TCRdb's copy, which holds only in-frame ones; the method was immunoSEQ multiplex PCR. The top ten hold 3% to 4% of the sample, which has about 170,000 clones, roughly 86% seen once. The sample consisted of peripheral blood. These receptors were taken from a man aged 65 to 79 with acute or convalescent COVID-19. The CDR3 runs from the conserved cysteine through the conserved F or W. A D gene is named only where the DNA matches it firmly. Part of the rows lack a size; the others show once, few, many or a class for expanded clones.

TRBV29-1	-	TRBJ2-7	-	TGCAGCGTTGAAAGCTGGGAGGGGGGCCCATCCTACGAGCAGTACTTC	CSVESWEGGPSYEQYF
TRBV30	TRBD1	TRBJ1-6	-	TGTGCCTGGAGTCAACTTGACAGGGGGAATTCACCCCTCCACTTT	CAWSQLDRGNSPLHF
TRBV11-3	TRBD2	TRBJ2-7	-	TGTGCCAGCAGCTTGACTAGCGGCTCCTACGAGCAGTACTTC	CASSLTSGSYEQYF
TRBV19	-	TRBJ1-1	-	TGTGCCAGTAGGATATCCCCGAGGGGCGGGGGAAAGGACACTGAAGCTTTCTTT	CASRISPRGGGKDTEAFF
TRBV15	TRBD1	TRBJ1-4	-	TGTGCCACCAGCAGATCGACAGGGAGCGAAAAACTGTTTTTT	CATSRSTGSEKLFF
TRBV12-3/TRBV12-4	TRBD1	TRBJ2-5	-	TGTGCCAGCGGGGACAGGGGCAGCGAGACCCAGTACTTC	CASGDRGSETQYF
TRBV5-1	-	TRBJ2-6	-	TGCGCCAGCAGCTCGAGCTCTGGGGCCAACGTCCTGACTTTC	CASSSSSGANVLTF
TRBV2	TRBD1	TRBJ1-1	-	TGTGCCAGCAGGTCGACAGGGGGCATCACTGAAGCTTTCTTT	CASRSTGGITEAFF
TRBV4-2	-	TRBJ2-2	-	TGTGCCAGCAGCCAAGATAGTACAGTGAGTGCCGGGGAGCTGTTTTTT	CASSQDSTVSAGELFF
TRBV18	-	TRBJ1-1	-	TGTGCCAGCTCACGAACCTGGGACACTTCGAACACTGAAGCTTTCTTT	CASSRTWDTSNTEAFF
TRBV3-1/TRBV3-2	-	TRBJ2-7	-	TGTGCCAGCAGCCACGCCGGTCTCGAGCAGTACTTC	CASSHAGLEQYF
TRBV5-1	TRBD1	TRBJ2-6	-	TGCGCCAGCAGCTGGACAGGTCACGCTGGGGCCAACGTCCTGACTTTC	CASSWTGHAGANVLTF
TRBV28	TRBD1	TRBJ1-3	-	TGTGCCAGCAGTTCCGGACAGGCCTGGGGGAACACCATATATTTT	CASSSGQAWGNTIYF
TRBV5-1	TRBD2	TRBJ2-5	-	TGCGCCAGCAGCTTGCCTCCCCCCCCTACTAGCGGGAGGGTAGAGACCCAGTACTTC	CASSLPPPPTSGRVETQYF
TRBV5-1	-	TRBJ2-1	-	TGCGCCAGCAGTACAAGGGGGACGGGCTCCTACAATGAGCAGTTCTTC	CASSTRGTGSYNEQFF
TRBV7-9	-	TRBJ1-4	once	TGTGCCAGCAGCCGGATAGGGGCTACTAATGAAAAACTGTTTTTT	CASSRIGATNEKLFF
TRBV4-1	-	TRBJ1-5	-	TGCGCCAGCAGCCTTAGGCAGGGGATCAGACAGCCCCAGCATTTT	CASSLRQGIRQPQHF